The TCR beta chain under discussion was sequenced for a study of blood T cell repertoires in COVID-19. The wider study: COVID-19 samples collected from the United States, Italy and Spain covered acute and convalescent phases. PBMCs, B-cell-depleted T cells, or T cells provided the cDNA or gDNA that made up the material.

Authors' analysis steps: It was from reference gene primer amplification that nucleated cell counts were estimated. Data came from immunoSEQ multiplex PCR; TCRdb stores just in-frame clones and leaves some out. V and J calls plus clone size are reproduced from that table; the DNA served to infer D and trimming. Among over 110,000 clones listed, around 72% were seen once. V lost 2 bases to trimming and J lost 6 bases; unmatched junction nucleotides: 6. The CDR3 runs 14 residues. Looked up from germline, CDR1 is SGDLS and CDR2 is YYNGEE. This rearrangement joins TRBV9 to TRBJ1-1; TRBD1 matches 8 bases. Source material: peripheral blood. The receptor comes from a woman between 55 and 75 years old with acute or convalescent COVID-19. This CDR3 reads CASSVGQGWAEAFF. CDR3 sequence (DNA): TGTGCCAGCAGCGTTGGACAGGGATGGGCTGAAGCTTTCTTT.